This TCR beta chain emerged from a study of circulating CD8 cells and anti-PD-1 response in melanoma. The V gene lost 5 bases and the J gene lost 5 bases, with 16 bases spanning the gap. The CDR3 totals 15 residues. The germline V gene has CDR1 SEHNR and CDR2 FQNEAQ (reference sequence). From live CD3+CD8+TCRalphabeta+ cells, four PD-1 and/or TIGIT subsets were sorted. This clonotype qualifies as medium-sized. The QIAseq Immune Repertoire TCR panel built the libraries from roughly 15 ng of total RNA. TCRdb used MiXCR to reprocess the reads, holding one entry per CDR3 protein. This table has about 220 distinct CDR3 sequences, approximately 6.6% appearing once.

Sequenced here: CD8+ T cells from PBMCs, sampled at baseline or after one month of anti-PD-1 therapy (not recorded which). The chain joins TRBV7-9 to TRBJ2-1; D uncertain. The origin of this receptor is a human donor with melanoma. The CDR3 region is CASSDSLRSNNEQFF. For the CDR3, the DNA is TGTGCCAGCAGCGACTCCCTTCGGAGCAACAATGAGCAGTTCTTC.